A single sample gave rise to the 18 T cell receptor beta chains below, sequenced in a study of tumor-infiltrating lymphocytes in primary liver carcinoma. TCR beta cDNA was made from approximately 500 ng total RNA with a constant-region primer. What produced the TCR beta libraries was three nested multiplex PCR rounds using slightly modified ARM-PCR. A C-beta reverse primer and TRBV1-TRBV30 forward primers served in each of the first two PCR rounds, at 9 to 11 cycles apiece. Via MiXCR, TCRdb re-called the multiplex PCR reads, giving one row per CDR3 protein. Here the sample spans tens of thousands of distinct CDR3 sequences, about two thirds being singletons. Unsorted bulk tissue of about 20-30 mg yielded co-extracted RNA and DNA. What was sequenced was liver tumor tissue from sampling region 4. The subset was: tumor region T4, right-lateral pole. The receptors here all came from a man aged 35-49 years with primary liver carcinoma and hepatitis B virus infection.

This clonotype was counted a few times. The gene calls are TRBV6-2 or TRBV6-3 and TRBJ1-1; a weak D match, TRBD1 (6 bases). V lost 9 bases, J lost 2 bases, and 10 bases lay in between. This CDR3 spans 12 amino acids. Germline CDR1 reads MNHEY; CDR2 reads SVGEGT. CDR3 in amino acids: CARGTRNTEAFF. The CDR3 DNA reads as TGTGCCAGAGGGACACGCAACACTGAAGCTTTCTTT.

The chain combines TRBV12-3 or TRBV12-4 with TRBJ1-4; 7 nucleotides line up with TRBD1. This CDR3 region has 14 residues. Trimming removed 7 bases from V and 6 bases from J; junction bases left unmatched: 8. CDR3 loop: CASNSTTGDEKLFF. CDR3 bases: TGTGCCAGCAATTCAACCACAGGGGATGAAAAACTGTTTTTT.

The rearrangement uses TRBV6-6 and TRBJ2-1; D may match TRBD1 or TRBD2 (5 bases each). Germline loops: CDR1 MNHNY, CDR2 SVGAGI (reference sequence). Trimming took off 5 bases at V and 6 bases at J, with 23 bases between the two ends. This CDR3 spans 17 amino acids. DNA for the CDR3: TGTGCCAGCAGTGCCCTGTTGGGGACGTTAGAATCCAATGAGCAGTTCTTC. Its translation: CASSALLGTLESNEQFF.

Comment on this clonotype: At one boundary the junction diverges from the germline segment, which might be a read error. The rearrangement uses TRBV5-4 and TRBJ1-6; perhaps TRBD1 as D (6 bases). The CDR3 consists of 13 residues. Per germline, CDR1 SGHNT and CDR2 YYREEE (reference sequence). The CDR3 loop reads CASSIEPEGVLHF. In DNA, the CDR3 is TGTGCAAGCAGCATAGAGCCGGAGGGGGTCCTCCACTTT. Full variable domain (remainder filled in from reference TRBV5-4 and TRBJ1-6): ETGVTQSPTHLIKTRGQQVTLRCSSQSGHNTVSWYQQALGQGPQFIFQYYREEENGRGNFPPRFSGLQFPNYSSELNVNALELDDSALYLCASSIEPEGVLHFGNGTRLTVT.

This clonotype was detected only a few times. The CDR3 loop reads CASRAGTENTEAFF. CDR3 sequence (DNA): TGTGCCAGCAGGGCCGGGACGGAGAACACTGAAGCTTTCTTT. The V gene is TRBV6-1, the J gene TRBJ1-1; a weak D match, TRBD1 (5 bases). The CDR3 totals 14 residues. The V end was cut by 6 bases, the J end by 1 base, with 12 bases between. Germline V gene lookup returns CDR1 MNHNS and CDR2 SASEGT.

Of note for this clonotype: One end of the junction does not line up with germline, which may come from a read error. This chain links TRBV10-3 with TRBJ2-7; D remains ambiguous. The CDR3 consists of 12 residues. Germline V gene sequence: CDR1 ENHRY, CDR2 SYGVKD. CDR3 amino acids: CAISEVGQERYF. The CDR3 coding sequence is TGTGCCATCAGTGAAGTCGGTCAAGAGCGGTACTTC.

The V call is TRBV11-2, the J call TRBJ1-2; D possibly corresponds to TRBD1 (5 bases). The germline gives CDR1 SGHAT, CDR2 FQNNGV. V was cut by 5 bases and J by 6 bases, with 16 bases left in between. The CDR3 totals 14 residues. This CDR3 reads CASSPAERDDGYTF. CDR3 nucleotides: TGTGCCAGCAGCCCAGCCGAGAGGGACGATGGCTACACCTTC.

Of note for this clonotype: At one of its ends the junction is not consistent with the germline gene, which may arise from a read error. The chain joins TRBV11-1 to TRBJ2-3, with D possibly called TRBD1 or TRBD2 (5 bases each). Germline V gene lookup returns CDR1 SGHAT and CDR2 FQDESV (reference sequence). This CDR3 has 19 amino acids. The chain's CDR3 is CASSSGGSSVGARTGTQYF. The CDR3 nucleotides are TGTGCCAGCAGCTCTGGGGGAAGCTCTGTTGGAGCCCGCACAGGTACGCAATATTTT. Filled out from reference TRBV11-1 and TRBJ2-3, the complete variable domain reads EAEVAQSPRYKITEKSQAVAFWCDPISGHATLYWYRQILGQGPELLVQFQDESVVDDSQLPKDRFSAERLKGVDSTLKIQPAELGDSAMYLCASSSGGSSVGARTGTQYFGPGTRLTVL.

Notes on this clonotype: Germline and junction disagree at one end, which may indicate a read error. The V gene is TRBV13, the J gene TRBJ1-6; 7 positions match TRBD1. The CDR3 extends over 16 amino acids. CDR1 is PRHDT and CDR2 is FYEKMQ in the germline V gene (reference sequence). Here the CDR3 reads CASSSPGDRGDSALHF. The CDR3 DNA sequence: TGTGCCAGCAGCTCACCCGGGGACAGAGGCGATTCAGCCCTCCACTTT.

The chain links TRBV6-5 to TRBJ2-1, with no clear D. The ends were cut back, 5 bases at V and 11 bases at J, with 13 bases in the middle. CDR1 and CDR2 from the germline V gene are MNHEY and SVGAGI. This CDR3 spans 12 amino acids. The CDR3 bases are TGTGCCAGCAGTCCCCAGAGGAATAAGCAGTTCTTC. Its translation is CASSPQRNKQFF.

In regard to this clonotype: The conserved phenylalanine or tryptophan is not found at the CDR3 terminus, so this likely reflects a read error. No DNA is shown, since the ends of the CDR3 on it are uncertain; the CDR3 is the one TCRdb lists. The V call is TRBV12-3 or TRBV12-4, the J call TRBJ2-2; TRBD2, the D gene given by the table, was not confirmed from the DNA. The CDR3 totals 12 residues, both ends included. CDR3 loop: CASSLRPRELSS.

Turning to this clonotype: A read error may explain this, as a much larger clone is one base away. The V gene is TRBV4-3, the J gene TRBJ2-1; 8 bases match TRBD1. The ends lost 2 bases at V and 8 bases at J; junction bases unmatched: 8. In germline, CDR1 is LGHNA, CDR2 YSLEER. The CDR3 length is 15 residues. The CDR3 region is CASSQFQGARDEQFF. CDR3 nucleotides: TGCGCCAGCAGCCAATTTCAGGGGGCTAGAGATGAGCAGTTCTTC.

This clonotype was recorded many times. Lacking the conserved final phenylalanine or tryptophan, this CDR3 likely reflects a read error. The chain combines TRBV12-3 or TRBV12-4 with TRBJ2-7, with D tentatively TRBD2 (6 bases). V lost 6 bases and J 4 bases, leaving 16 bases between the germline ends. The CDR3 runs to 14 residues. CDR3 amino acids: CASSIPGLPYEQYS. The CDR3 bases are TGTGCCAGCAGCATCCCGGGACTCCCATACGAGCAGTACTCC.

In regard to this clonotype: A much larger clone sits a single nucleotide away, making a read error possible. The gene calls are TRBV6-1 and TRBJ2-3, with D uncertain. Germline assignment: CDR1 MNHNS and CDR2 SASEGT. The CDR3 length is 13 residues. V shed 10 bases and J shed 2 bases, with 13 bases lying between them. Here the CDR3 reads CAITSCYTDTQYF. The CDR3 DNA reads as TGTGCCATCACATCGTGCTACACAGATACGCAGTATTTT.

The chain joins TRBV6-1 to TRBJ2-2; a possible D gene is TRBD1 (5 bases). V shed 2 bases and J shed 6 bases, with 10 bases lying between them. This CDR3 has 14 residues. Per the germline V gene, CDR1 is MNHNS and CDR2 is SASEGT. CDR3 sequence reads: CASSEIGAAGELFF. CDR3 in DNA: TGTGCCAGCAGTGAAATAGGGGCAGCCGGGGAGCTGTTTTTT.

On this clonotype itself: The junction shows a germline mismatch at one end, possibly a read error. This chain uses TRBV2 with TRBJ1-1; D perhaps matches TRBD1 (6 bases). CDR1 and CDR2 (germline): SNHLY, FYNNEI. This CDR3 has 12 residues. CDR3 nucleotides: TGTGCCAGCAGTGAACAGGGGACTGAAGCTTTATTT. The encoded protein is CASSEQGTEALF.

For this clonotype: The CDR3 carries no conserved terminal phenylalanine or tryptophan, so it likely arises from a read error. Because the CDR3's place on the DNA is in doubt, the DNA is left out and the CDR3 is given as listed by TCRdb. The chain combines TRBV4-1 with TRBJ1-2; the D segment call TRBD1 is taken from the table without a DNA check. Including both end residues, the CDR3 is 14 amino acids long. The germline V gene has CDR1 MGHRA and CDR2 YSYEKL. CDR3 residues: CASIQGDRNFGYPL.

CDR3 in amino acids: CASSPEAVRTDTQYF. CDR3 coding DNA: TGTGCCAGCAGTCCCGAAGCGGTGAGAACAGATACGCAGTATTTT. This sequence joins TRBV6-4 and TRBJ2-3; weak D call: TRBD2 (5 bases). This CDR3 contains 15 residues. V was cut by 5 bases and J by 3 bases, with 15 bases left in between. The V gene's germline CDR1 is MRHNA and CDR2 SNTAGT.